One and the same sample provided the 16 T cell receptor beta chains below, sequenced in a study of CD8 T cells in Susac syndrome. Reverse transcription of roughly 0.5 to 1 ug RNA was performed with random hexamers. TCRdb reanalysed the immunoSEQ multiplex PCR reads using MiXCR and keeps one entry per CDR3 protein. The sample yields approximately 150,000 distinct CDR3 sequences, about 95% seen once. The sample consisted of CD4+ T cells from PBMCs. The source is a human donor with multiple sclerosis.

The chain links TRBV6-5 to TRBJ2-7; TRBD2 matches at 11 bases. Germline V gene data show CDR1 as MNHEY and CDR2 as SVGAGI. This CDR3 comprises 17 residues. The V gene end was trimmed by 2 bases and the J gene end by 3 bases; junction bases not matched to a gene: 9. CDR3 in amino acids: CASSYDPSTSGSYEQYF. The CDR3 nucleotides are TGTGCCAGCAGTTACGACCCGTCCACTAGCGGGAGCTACGAGCAGTACTTC.

V is TRBV4-1 and J is TRBJ2-5; the D is unclear. CDR3 length equals 15 residues. Per germline, CDR1 MGHRA and CDR2 YSYEKL. Trimming cost V 0 bases and J 7 bases, with 15 bases left between them. The CDR3 is CASSQDSGSVRTQYF. Written as DNA, the CDR3 is TGCGCCAGCAGCCAAGATTCCGGGTCAGTACGGACCCAGTACTTC.

The rearrangement joins TRBV11-1 to TRBJ2-2; D uncertain. Between the trimmed V and J ends, which lost 5 bases and 5 bases, there was a span of 9 bases. The CDR3 length is 13 residues. Germline CDR1 reads SGHAT; CDR2 reads FQDESV (reference sequence). This CDR3 is CASSPQTTGELFF. Here the CDR3 DNA reads TGTGCCAGCAGCCCACAGACAACCGGGGAGCTGTTTTTT.

The genes are TRBV11-3 and TRBJ2-7; D possibly corresponds to TRBD1 (6 bases). Trimming removed 5 bases from V and 6 bases from J, with 17 bases in between. Germline-derived CDR1 and CDR2 are SGHNT and YENEEA. The CDR3 loop spans 14 amino acids. For the CDR3, the DNA is TGTGCCAGCAGCCGTTCTGGACAGAGTAGCGAGCAGTACTTC. It is translated as CASSRSGQSSEQYF.

The chain carries TRBV5-1 and TRBJ2-3; D is uncertain. V was pared by 4 bases and J by 6 bases, with 12 bases between. From germline, CDR1 is SGHRS and CDR2 YFSETQ. The CDR3 covers 13 residues. This chain's CDR3 is CASSRTVSDTQYF. For the CDR3, the DNA is TGCGCCAGCAGCCGAACAGTTTCGGATACGCAGTATTTT.

The rearrangement uses TRBV6-6 and TRBJ1-2; 9 nucleotides agree with TRBD1. Germline V lookup: CDR1 MNHNY, CDR2 SVGAGI (reference sequence). This CDR3 spans 15 amino acids. V was clipped by 5 bases and J by 7 bases; unmatched bases: 11. CDR3 residues: CASSDPGQGVGGYTF. DNA for the CDR3: TGTGCCAGCAGTGACCCGGGACAGGGAGTAGGTGGCTACACCTTC.

The chain links TRBV25-1 to TRBJ1-5; tentatively, D is TRBD1 (6 bases). V lost 4 bases to trimming and J lost 4 bases, with 17 bases between them. The CDR3 has 16 residues. Looked up from germline, CDR1 is MGHDK and CDR2 is SYGVNS. The CDR3 here is CASSGTKGQINQPQHF. The CDR3 nucleotides are TGTGCCAGCAGTGGAACCAAAGGACAGATTAATCAGCCCCAGCATTTT.

The chain is built from TRBV14 and TRBJ2-7; D tentatively fits TRBD1 or TRBD2 (5 bases each). Germline-derived CDR1 and CDR2 are SGHDN and FVKESK. The ends were cut back, 1 base at V and 6 bases at J, with 13 bases in the middle. The CDR3 is 14 residues long. The CDR3 coding sequence is TGTGCCAGCAGCCAAGTTGTTGGGGGTGCCGAGCAGTACTTC. This gives the protein CASSQVVGGAEQYF.

CDR3 amino acids: CSAQGRVAYNEQFF. CDR3 bases: TGCAGCGCCCAAGGGCGGGTAGCCTACAATGAGCAGTTCTTC. V is TRBV29-1 and J is TRBJ2-1, with D perhaps matching TRBD2 (5 bases). The CDR3 runs 14 residues. Deletions cut 7 bases from V and 2 bases from J, with 15 bases between. Looked up from germline, CDR1 is SQVTM and CDR2 is ANQGSEA.

The chain uses TRBV7-3 and TRBJ2-1, with 9 bases matching TRBD1. This CDR3 is 15 amino acids long. CDR1 SGHTA and CDR2 FQGTGA come from the germline V gene. J lost 5 bases, V lost 4 bases, and 6 bases had no gene match. In nucleotides, the CDR3 is TGTGCCAGCAGCTCACAGGGGGCGCTCCACAATGAGCAGTTCTTC. Protein product: CASSSQGALHNEQFF.

The rearrangement joins TRBV19 to TRBJ1-5; TRBD1 agrees at 8 bases. J gave up 1 base and V 5 bases, and 10 bases lay outside the gene matches. Per germline, CDR1 LNHDA and CDR2 SQIVND (reference sequence). The length of the CDR3 is 17 residues. CDR3 loop: CASSRWQGAGSNQPQHF. CDR3 coding DNA: TGTGCCAGTAGTCGGTGGCAGGGGGCAGGAAGCAATCAGCCCCAGCATTTT.

The chain joins TRBV20-1 to TRBJ2-7, with 10 bases that match TRBD2. The J segment lost 1 base and the V segment lost 1 base, leaving 4 bases of the junction unmatched. CDR3 size: 15 residues. Germline assignment: CDR1 DFQATT and CDR2 SNEGSKA (reference sequence). Here the CDR3 reads CSARGELAGSYEQYF. Written as DNA, the CDR3 is TGCAGTGCTAGAGGGGAACTAGCGGGATCCTACGAGCAGTACTTC.

The V gene is TRBV5-1, the J gene TRBJ2-1; D is perhaps TRBD1 or TRBD2 (5 bases each). CDR1 is SGHRS and CDR2 is YFSETQ in the germline V gene. V lost 4 bases to trimming and J lost 0 bases, with 11 bases between them. This CDR3 contains 15 residues. The CDR3 region has the DNA TGCGCCAGCAGCACCGACGGGACCTCCTACAATGAGCAGTTCTTC. This translates into CASSTDGTSYNEQFF.

The rearrangement links TRBV5-1 to TRBJ2-7; 7 bases agree with TRBD1. Germline values: CDR1 SGHRS, CDR2 YFSETQ. With 4 bases clipped from V and 4 bases from J, the junction kept 8 bases outside the gene matches. CDR3 length equals 14 residues. CDR3 protein: CASSRDSLGYEQYF. The CDR3 nucleotides read TGCGCCAGCAGCCGGGACAGCCTAGGATACGAGCAGTACTTC.

A single count supports this clonotype. V and J are TRBV7-3 and TRBJ2-1, with 9 bases that match TRBD1. The germline V gene has CDR1 SGHTA and CDR2 FQGTGA. This CDR3 is built from 15 residues. V lost 2 bases and J lost 5; bases outside the gene matches: 4. CDR3 region: CASSLGGTGHNEQFF. The CDR3, as DNA: TGTGCCAGCAGCTTAGGCGGGACAGGGCACAATGAGCAGTTCTTC.

This rearrangement joins TRBV7-9 to TRBJ1-6, with 9 nucleotides matching TRBD1. The CDR3 extends over 16 amino acids. Germline V gene sequence: CDR1 SEHNR, CDR2 FQNEAQ (reference sequence). The V and J ends lost 5 bases and 10 bases, in that order; junction bases with no gene match: 12. The CDR3 DNA reads as TGTGCCAGCAGCAATCCACAGGGGGCGAAAGACTCACCCCTCCACTTT. Its protein product is CASSNPQGAKDSPLHF.